The TCR beta chain described here comes from a study of T-cell memory formation after mild COVID-19. The study's findings and limits: Contracting CD4+ clones were located mainly in CM and EM, and CD8+ clones in EMRA.

TCRdb itself ran the 5' RACE reads through MiXCR, one entry per CDR3 protein. The sample records approximately 300,000 distinct CDR3 sequences, about 15% being singletons. On this clonotype: The antigen is unknown.

V lost 6 bases, J lost 0 bases, and 14 bases stayed unmatched. CDR3 length: 19 amino acids. The germline V gene has CDR1 MDHEN and CDR2 SYDVKM. The specimen was PBMCs or a T cell subset sorted from them (not recorded which). The chain uses TRBV28 and TRBJ2-6; 7 bases are shared with TRBD1. The receptor was derived from a man between 18 and 35 years old who had mild COVID-19 (a few samples of this study predate the infection). Cell type and time point are not known. The CDR3 loop is CASRTTRQGSSSGANVLTF. CDR3 nucleotide sequence: TGTGCCAGCAGGACGACAAGACAGGGCTCCAGCTCTGGGGCCAACGTCCTGACTTTC.